The clone carrying this T cell receptor (beta chain) turned up a few times. These data come from a study of ipilimumab plus nivolumab after autologous stem cell transplantation. Sequencing was performed with immunoSEQ multiplex PCR; in TCRdb, only in-frame clones are kept and a portion is missing. The sample shows some 15,000 clones, 65% to 80% of them seen only once. V was pared by 6 bases and J by 0 bases, with 15 bases between. Per germline, CDR1 SNHLY and CDR2 FYNNEI. The CDR3 extends over 16 amino acids. The sample consisted of PBMCs, taken in a trial of ipilimumab plus nivolumab as post-transplant consolidation. This TCR was recovered from a male donor with primary mediastinal lymphoma. This chain uses TRBV2 with TRBJ1-5, with D perhaps matching TRBD1 (5 bases). The chain's CDR3 is CASSPSDSYSNQPQHF. CDR3 coding DNA: TGTGCCAGCAGCCCGTCAGACAGCTATAGCAATCAGCCCCAGCATTTT.